Listed below are T cell receptor beta chains from one sample, sequenced in a study of cytotoxic CD8 clonotypes in ibrutinib-treated CLL. Profiling relied on immunoSEQ multiplex PCR, and the TCRdb table lists in-frame clones only, not all of them. Among 150,000 or so clones listed, roughly three quarters were seen once. The specimen was PBMCs, collected after 12 months of ibrutinib treatment. Receptor source: a human donor with chronic lymphocytic leukemia. The CDR3 runs from the conserved cysteine through the conserved F or W. D genes are given only for firm matches. Not all rows give a size; the values are once, few, many and, for expanded clones, a class.

j_call | d_call | v_call | clone_size | cdr3_nt | cdr3_aa
TRBJ1-1 | . | TRBV27 | . | TGTGCCAGCAGTGTATCGAGGCTACGGAACACTGAAGCCTTCTTT | CASSVSRLRNTEAFF
TRBJ2-5 | TRBD2 | TRBV9 | . | TGTGCCAGCAGCGTGGGACTACGCAAAGAGACCCAGTACTTC | CASSVGLRKETQYF
TRBJ2-7 | . | TRBV28 | . | TGTGCCAGCAGTTTAGAGGGTGAGACCTACGAGCAGTACTTC | CASSLEGETYEQYF
TRBJ2-7 | . | TRBV18 | few | TGTGCCAGCTCACCAGACAGCACCTACGAGCAGTACTTC | CASSPDSTYEQYF
TRBJ2-1 | TRBD2 | TRBV7-3 | . | TGTGCCAGCAGCCTCAGGACTAGCGGGGGTTACAATGAGCAGTTCTTC | CASSLRTSGGYNEQFF
TRBJ2-5 | TRBD1 | TRBV5-4 | . | TGTGCCAGCAGCCCAGGGGGTAGATACCAAGAGACCCAGTACTTC | CASSPGGRYQETQYF
TRBJ2-3 | . | TRBV7-2 | few | TGTGCCAGCAGCTTAGTTGGAGCGGGCACAGATACGCAGTATTTT | CASSLVGAGTDTQYF
TRBJ2-3 | TRBD2 | TRBV11-2 | once | TGTGCCAGCAGCTTAGATGTGGGACTAGAGGATACGCAGTATTTT | CASSLDVGLEDTQYF
TRBJ1-1 | TRBD1 | TRBV6-5 | . | TGTGCCAGCATCAAGGACAGGGGACGAACTGAAGCTTTCTTT | CASIKDRGRTEAFF
TRBJ1-1 | . | TRBV30 | once | TGTGCCTATATTGACAGGCGGAAGAACACTGAAGCTTTCTTT | CAYIDRRKNTEAFF
TRBJ2-5 | . | TRBV28 | . | TGTGCCAGCAGCCCCGCGGTAGCGGCCTACGGGGAGACCCAGTACTTC | CASSPAVAAYGETQYF
TRBJ2-7 | . | TRBV9 | . | TGTGCCAGCAGCGTCGGTCTAGGGGATTACGAGCAGTACTTC | CASSVGLGDYEQYF
TRBJ2-1 | TRBD2 | TRBV7-8 | . | TGCACAAGCGGGATCAATCAGGATGAGCAGTTCTTC | CTSGINQDEQFF
TRBJ2-6 | . | TRBV9 | . | TGTGCCAGCTCAGGTACGGATGGGGCCAACGTCCTGACTTTC | CASSGTDGANVLTF
TRBJ1-1 | . | TRBV2 | . | TGTGCCAGCAGTGAAGAGGGTTCCACTGAAGCTTTCTTT | CASSEEGSTEAFF
TRBJ2-5 | . | TRBV10-3 | . | TGTGCCATCGGCGGGGCACAAGAGACCCAGTACTTC | CAIGGAQETQYF
TRBJ1-3 | . | TRBV6-5 | once | TGTGCCAGCAGTTACTCCCCCAGGTCTGGAAACACCATATATTTT | CASSYSPRSGNTIYF
TRBJ2-1 | . | TRBV7-9 | . | TGTGCCAGCCTAGAGAGCAATGAGCAGTTCTTC | CASLESNEQFF
TRBJ1-2 | . | TRBV5-1 | . | TGCGCCAGCAGCTTGTCGGCAGGGGCTGACTATGGCTACACCTTC | CASSLSAGADYGYTF
TRBJ2-1 | . | TRBV7-9 | . | TGTGCCAGCAGCTTCGGGAGTGATGAGCAGTTCTTC | CASSFGSDEQFF
TRBJ2-1 | . | TRBV19 | . | TGTGCCAGTAGTATAGGACGGAGGAGCTCCTACAATGAGCAGTTCTTC | CASSIGRRSSYNEQFF
TRBJ1-5 | TRBD1 | TRBV6-5 | . | TGTGCCATCGGGACAGCTAAATTCAATCAGCCCCAGCATTTT | CAIGTAKFNQPQHF